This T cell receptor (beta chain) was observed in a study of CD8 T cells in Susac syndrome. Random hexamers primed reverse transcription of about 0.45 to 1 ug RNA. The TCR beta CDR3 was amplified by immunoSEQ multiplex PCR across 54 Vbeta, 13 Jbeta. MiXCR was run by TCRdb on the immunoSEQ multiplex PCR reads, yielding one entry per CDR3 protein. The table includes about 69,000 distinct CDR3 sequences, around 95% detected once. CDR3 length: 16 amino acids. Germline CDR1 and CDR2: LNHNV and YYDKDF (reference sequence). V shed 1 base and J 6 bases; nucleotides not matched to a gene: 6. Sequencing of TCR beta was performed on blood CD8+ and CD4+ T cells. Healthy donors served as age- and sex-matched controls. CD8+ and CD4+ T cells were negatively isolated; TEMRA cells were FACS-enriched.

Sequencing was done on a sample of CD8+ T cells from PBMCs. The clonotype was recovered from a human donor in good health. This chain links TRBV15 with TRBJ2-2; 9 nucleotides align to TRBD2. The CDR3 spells CATSRVGSGGPGELFF. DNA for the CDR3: TGTGCCACCAGCAGAGTGGGTAGCGGGGGTCCCGGGGAGCTGTTTTTT.